This T cell receptor (beta chain) derives from a study of long-term antiretroviral therapy in people with HIV. General study points: Dominance of pre-ART expanded clones persisted, fluctuating and often declining after ART.

As regards this clone: Its antigen is as yet unknown.

The run of the v3.0 immunoSEQ assay was at survey level. Only in-frame clones appear in the TCRdb table, and some are missing; sequencing was by immunoSEQ multiplex PCR. The sample has over 15,000 clones; 76% are singletons. From germline, CDR1 is SEHNR and CDR2 FQNEAQ (reference sequence). Trimming pared 3 bases from V and 7 bases from J, leaving 11 bases between. The CDR3 loop spans 13 amino acids. The rearrangement joins TRBV7-9 to TRBJ2-3, with D perhaps matching TRBD2 (5 bases). This TCR derives from a woman in her fifties or sixties with HIV. The source was unsorted PBMCs, collected 0.5 years before starting antiretroviral therapy. DNA for the CDR3: TGTGCCAGCAGCTTTACGGGGTGGAATACGCAGTATTTT. Translated, it gives CASSFTGWNTQYF. Full variable domain (missing parts from reference TRBV7-9 and TRBJ2-3): DTGVSQNPRHKITKRGQNVTFRCDPISEHNRLYWYRQTLGQGPEFLTYFQNEAQLEKSRLLSDRFSAERPKGSFSTLEIQRTEQGDSAMYLCASSFTGWNTQYFGPGTRLTVL.